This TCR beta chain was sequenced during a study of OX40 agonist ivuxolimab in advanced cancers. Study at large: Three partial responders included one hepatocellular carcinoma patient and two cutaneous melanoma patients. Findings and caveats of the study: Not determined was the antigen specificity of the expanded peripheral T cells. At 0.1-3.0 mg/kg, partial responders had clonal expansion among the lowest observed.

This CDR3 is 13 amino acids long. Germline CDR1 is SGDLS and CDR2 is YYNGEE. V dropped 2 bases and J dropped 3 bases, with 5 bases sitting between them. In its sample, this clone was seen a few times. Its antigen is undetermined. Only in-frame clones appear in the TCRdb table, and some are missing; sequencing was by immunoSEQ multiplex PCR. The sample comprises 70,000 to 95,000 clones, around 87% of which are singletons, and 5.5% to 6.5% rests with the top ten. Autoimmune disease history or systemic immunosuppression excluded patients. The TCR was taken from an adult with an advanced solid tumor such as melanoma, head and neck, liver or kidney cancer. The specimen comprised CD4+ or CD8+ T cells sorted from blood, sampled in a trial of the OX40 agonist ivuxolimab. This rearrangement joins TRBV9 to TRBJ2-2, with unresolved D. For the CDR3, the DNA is TGTGCCAGCAGCGTCAGCTACACCGGGGAGCTGTTTTTT. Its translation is CASSVSYTGELFF.